Below are 10 T cell receptor beta chains sequenced from a single sample in a study of type 1 and type 2 diabetes patients. The PCR template was genomic DNA. The TCR beta CDR3 region was amplified using 30 forward and 13 reverse primers. TCRdb re-analysed the multiplex PCR reads in MiXCR, keeping a single row per CDR3 protein. The table has 250,000 or so distinct CDR3 sequences, 47% seen once. Sequencing input: peripheral blood mononuclear cells (PBMCs). These TCRs come from a man aged 18 to 30 with type 2 diabetes.

The V and J genes are TRBV28 and TRBJ2-1; the match to TRBD2 covers 7 bases. The germline gives CDR1 MDHEN, CDR2 SYDVKM. This CDR3 is built from 15 residues. The ends lost 6 bases at V and 5 bases at J; junction bases unmatched: 10. This CDR3 reads CASRPNTGGDNEQFF. CDR3 DNA: TGTGCCAGCAGGCCCAACACGGGAGGAGACAATGAGCAGTTCTTC.

This clonotype appeared many times. The rearrangement links TRBV15 to TRBJ2-7, with 7 bases identical to TRBD1. Trimming removed 0 bases from V and 3 bases from J; junction bases left unmatched: 8. The CDR3 length is 16 residues. Germline CDR1 is LNHNV and CDR2 is YYDKDF (reference sequence). The CDR3 nucleotides read TGTGCCACCAGCAGAGATTTGGGACAGAGACTCTACGAGCAGTACTTC. Protein product: CATSRDLGQRLYEQYF.

This chain links TRBV11-2 with TRBJ2-1; no clear D gene. Germline V gives CDR1 SGHAT, CDR2 FQNNGV. There are 14 residues in the CDR3. V was trimmed by 6 bases and J by 3 bases, leaving 12 bases between them. CDR3 sequence (DNA): TGTGCCAGCAGATCCGTCCGATTCTACAATGAGCAGTTCTTC. Protein: CASRSVRFYNEQFF.

The gene calls are TRBV2 and TRBJ2-2; 10 nucleotides agree with TRBD2. The J segment lost 0 bases and the V segment lost 7 bases, leaving 5 bases of the junction unmatched. Germline CDR1 reads SNHLY; CDR2 reads FYNNEI. CDR3 length equals 16 residues. The CDR3 spells CASKRGGLSNTGELFF. The CDR3 nucleotides read TGTGCCAGCAAGCGGGGGGGACTCTCGAACACCGGGGAGCTGTTTTTT.

The chain links TRBV20-1 to TRBJ2-3, with D maybe TRBD1 (6 bases). V lost 3 bases and J 3 bases, leaving 13 bases between the germline ends. Germline loops: CDR1 DFQATT, CDR2 SNEGSKA (reference sequence). The length of the CDR3 is 14 residues. The CDR3 loop reads CSASIPQGTDTQYF. For the CDR3, the DNA is TGCAGTGCTAGTATCCCACAGGGAACAGATACGCAGTATTTT.

The J gene is TRBJ2-5, the V gene TRBV20-1, with 8 bases aligning to TRBD1. CDR1 is DFQATT, CDR2 SNEGSKA, per germline (reference sequence). The V gene end was trimmed by 6 bases and the J gene end by 7 bases; junction bases not matched to a gene: 10. The CDR3 consists of 13 residues. The CDR3 bases are TGCAGTGCCACTTGGACAGGGAAGATGACCCAGTACTTC. The encoded protein is CSATWTGKMTQYF.

This clonotype has a count of ten or more. DNA for the CDR3: TGTGCCTGGAGTGCAGGGGGGGAGCTGTTTTTT. Translated: CAWSAGGELFF. This chain joins TRBV30 and TRBJ2-2; TRBD1 is a possible D gene (5 bases). The CDR3 spans 11 residues. Germline loops: CDR1 GTSNPN, CDR2 SVGIG (reference sequence). V dropped 1 base and J dropped 8 bases, with 5 bases sitting between them.

This chain connects TRBV12-3 or TRBV12-4 to TRBJ2-1; D is unresolved. Trimming took off 6 bases at V and 5 bases at J, with 11 bases between the two ends. The CDR3 totals 13 residues. CDR3 nucleotide sequence: TGTGCCAGCAGCGTAGATCCTAACAATGAGCAGTTCTTC. It specifies CASSVDPNNEQFF.

The table lists this clonotype with a count of one. The rearrangement uses TRBV20-1 and TRBJ1-4; 7 bases agree with TRBD1. Germline-derived CDR1 and CDR2 are DFQATT and SNEGSKA (reference sequence). The CDR3 runs 14 residues. The junction had 9 bases not matched to a gene; V was cut back by 6 bases and J by 5 bases. The CDR3 sequence is CSARSRGLNEKLFF. In nucleotides, the CDR3 is TGCAGTGCCAGGTCCAGGGGGTTGAATGAAAAACTGTTTTTT.

The chain recombines TRBV10-3 with TRBJ2-2; no firm D call. The CDR3 covers 15 residues. The germline V gene has CDR1 ENHRY and CDR2 SYGVKD. Between the trimmed V and J ends, which lost 0 bases and 2 bases, there was a span of 7 bases. CDR3 amino acids: CAISESAGNTGELFF. The CDR3 DNA follows: TGTGCCATCAGTGAGTCAGCCGGAAACACCGGGGAGCTGTTTTTT.